What follows are 3 T cell receptor beta chains derived from one specimen sequenced in a study of blood T cells in healthy people across ages. Next came a second PCR, run for about 6 to 12 cycles, which used a sample-barcoded 5' primer along with a J-beta primer mix. TCRdb processed the 5' RACE reads anew with MiXCR; each CDR3 protein has one entry. The sample carries about 1.6 million distinct CDR3 sequences, about 31% recorded once. The sample taken for sequencing was blood. These receptors were obtained from a woman aged 30 to 39 in good health.

The V call is TRBV28, the J call TRBJ2-5; D is undetermined. CDR1 is MDHEN and CDR2 is SYDVKM in the germline V gene. Trimming left V 6 bases short and J 5 bases short, with 13 bases between. This CDR3 region has 13 residues. CDR3 nucleotides: TGTGCCAGCAGCCACAATGAAAGGGAGACCCAGTACTTC. Translated: CASSHNERETQYF.

Only a few counts were recorded for this clonotype. V is TRBV7-2 and J is TRBJ2-3; possible D gene TRBD1, 5 bases. CDR1 and CDR2 (germline): SGHTA, FQGNSA. V gave up 0 bases and J gave up 2 bases, with 12 bases separating them. The CDR3 sequence is 16 residues long. The CDR3 DNA reads TGTGCCAGCAGCTTAGCAAGACAGAGGCCCACAGATACGCAGTATTTT. Encoded protein: CASSLARQRPTDTQYF.

This chain connects TRBV7-3 to TRBJ2-5; TRBD2 aligns across 15 bases. CDR3 length equals 17 residues. CDR1 is SGHTA and CDR2 is FQGTGA in the germline V gene. J gave up 4 bases and V 4 bases, and 7 bases lay outside the gene matches. CDR3 loop: CASSSRTSGGAGETQYF. DNA for the CDR3: TGTGCCAGCAGCTCTAGGACTAGCGGGGGGGCCGGAGAGACCCAGTACTTC.